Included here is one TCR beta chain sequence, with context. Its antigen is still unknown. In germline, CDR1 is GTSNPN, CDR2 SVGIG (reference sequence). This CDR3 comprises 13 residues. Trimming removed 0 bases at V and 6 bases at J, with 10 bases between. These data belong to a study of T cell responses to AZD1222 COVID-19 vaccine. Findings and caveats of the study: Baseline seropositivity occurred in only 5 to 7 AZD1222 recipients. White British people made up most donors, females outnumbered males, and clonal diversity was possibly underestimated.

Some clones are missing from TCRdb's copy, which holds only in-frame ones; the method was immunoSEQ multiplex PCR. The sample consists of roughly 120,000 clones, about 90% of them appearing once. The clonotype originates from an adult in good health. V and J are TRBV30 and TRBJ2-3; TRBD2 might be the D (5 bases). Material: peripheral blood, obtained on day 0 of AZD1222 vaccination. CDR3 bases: TGTGCCTGGAGTGTACTAGAGCTCGATACGCAGTATTTT. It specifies CAWSVLELDTQYF. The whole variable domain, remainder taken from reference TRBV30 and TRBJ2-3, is SQTIHQWPATLVQPVGSPLSLECTVEGTSNPNLYWYRQAAGRGLQLLFYSVGIGQISSEVPQNLSASRPQDRQFILSSKKLLLSDSGFYLCAWSVLELDTQYFGPGTRLTVL.